This TCR beta chain was recorded in a study of blood T cell repertoires in COVID-19. Study overall: PBMCs, B-cell-depleted T cells, or T cells provided the cDNA or gDNA that made up the material.

Only one count was recorded for this clone. Only in-frame clones appear in the TCRdb table, and some are missing; sequencing was by immunoSEQ multiplex PCR. The top ten hold about 5.7% of the sample, which has 84,000 or so clones, about four fifths seen once. CDR1 is LNHDA, CDR2 SQIVND, per germline (reference sequence). Trimming removed 4 bases from V and 3 bases from J, with 16 bases in between. The CDR3 consists of 16 residues. The rearrangement uses TRBV19 and TRBJ1-5; D is possibly TRBD1 (6 bases). This TCR was sampled from a man aged 65 to 85 with COVID-19, enrolled during active disease. Source material: peripheral blood. CDR3 sequence (DNA): TGTGCCAGTAGTAGTGAGGCAGGGGCTACCAATCAGCCCCAGCATTTT. This translates into CASSSEAGATNQPQHF.